Given below is one T cell receptor (beta chain) in context. What it binds is unknown. The sample originates from a study of T cells in localized non-small cell lung cancer. Findings of the study overall: The greatest T cell clonality was found in uninvolved adjacent lung (higher than in tumor). Adjacent lung held a median 57 of the top 100 tumor clones.

The protocol was immunoSEQ multiplex PCR, while the TCRdb copy is restricted to in-frame clones and leaves out a portion. Here the sample spans around 21,000 clones, less than 90% being singletons. Germline CDR1 and CDR2: SGHRS and YFSETQ. This CDR3 has 14 residues. Trimming at V came to 3 bases and at J to 4 bases, leaving 4 bases not matched to a gene. The origin of this receptor is a male donor aged 60 or over with stage I lung adenocarcinoma. The sample in question was peripheral blood, obtained before any cancer treatment. This chain joins TRBV5-1 and TRBJ2-7; TRBD1 aligns across 10 bases. CDR3 residues: CASSWTGGKYEQYF. CDR3 nucleotides: TGCGCCAGCAGCTGGACAGGGGGGAAGTACGAGCAGTACTTC.